This record looks at one T cell receptor (beta chain) sequence and its context. This clone has a handful of counts. The clone's antigen remains unknown. No much larger clone exists at a distance of one base, and base qualities are not known. These data are taken from a study of OX40 agonist ivuxolimab in advanced cancers. About the full investigation: Ivuxolimab was a fully human IgG2 agonistic monoclonal antibody targeting the costimulatory receptor OX40 (CD134). Intravenous ivuxolimab was administered to patients every 2 weeks at six dose levels: 0.01, 0.1, 0.3, 1.5, 3 and 10 mg/kg. The point of sequencing TCRbeta in the periphery was to test whether ivuxolimab changed TCR sequence diversity and drove clonal T-cell expansion. Of the 50 to 55 dose-escalation patients, hepatocellular carcinoma was present in approximately 20, melanoma in approximately 15, renal cell carcinoma in 9 and head and neck cancer in 9. A male proportion of roughly 80% and a mean age of approximately 62 years, ranging from 23 to 79, were recorded for the dose-escalation cohort. Three dose-escalation patients achieved partial responses, one with hepatocellular carcinoma and two with cutaneous melanoma. Prior anti-PD-1, anti-PD-L1 or anti-CTLA-4 therapy was permitted, and checkpoint inhibitors had been received by roughly 40% of dose-escalation patients. The monotherapy dose-escalation portion (N ≈ 56 patients) of the phase I ivuxolimab trial is reported in the paper.

CDR1 and CDR2, per the germline V gene, are MRHNA and SNTAGT. The cysteine opens and the phenylalanine closes a CDR3 of 14 amino acids. Solely the CDR3 DNA is kept, with 42 bases framed from the first base. V drops 8 bases and J drops 5 bases, leaving 16 bases in between. The trial excluded patients who had a history of autoimmune disease or were on systemic immunosuppression. Peripheral blood for TCR sequencing was collected from all dose cohorts at baseline, on cycle 4 day 1, and on cycle 7 day 1. Samples came from an open-label, multicenter, first-in-human phase I dose-escalation trial of ivuxolimab. The trial enrolled adults with locally advanced or metastatic head and neck squamous cell, hepatocellular, melanoma or renal cell carcinoma. Before TCR sequencing, CD4+ T cells and CD8+ T cells were sorted from peripheral blood as separate populations. Findings and caveats that apply to the study as a whole: In partial responders in the 0.1-3.0 mg/kg groups, normalized peripheral clonal expansion was found to be among the lowest, especially among CD8+ T cells. At doses of 0.1 to 3.0 mg/kg, clonal expansion of both CD4+ and CD8+ T cells in blood was seen between baseline and week 6. On average, CD8+ T cells showed more expanded clones than CD4+ T cells after ivuxolimab. Low levels of normalized T-cell clonal expansion were also seen in some nonresponding patients. The antigen specificity of the peripheral T cells that underwent clonal expansion was not determined.

Genomic DNA was extracted from sorted cells for sequencing of the TCRbeta CDR3 region. The immunoSEQ Assay was used for sequencing of TCRbeta CDR3 regions. TCRdb carries this immuneACCESS record with in-frame sequences only. Its versions omit some clonotypes, under half of them owing to an unresolved V gene in the studies checked, with the rest unexplained. This sample comprises 45,000 to 60,000 clones, more than 65% of them detected only once. Together, the top ten hold less than 2% of the sample. This clonotype originated in an adult with an advanced solid tumor such as melanoma, head and neck, liver or kidney cancer. The source was CD4+ or CD8+ T cells sorted from blood, collected in a trial of the OX40 agonist ivuxolimab. Recombination joined TRBV6-4 with TRBJ2-1; the D assignment is uncertain and may be TRBD1 or TRBD2, with 5 bases supporting each. The nucleotide sequence is TGTGCCAGCCGCTTAAGTGGGGGAAACAATGAGCAGTTCTTC. Translation gives CASRLSGGNNEQFF.